This TCR beta chain was retrieved from a study of cytomegalovirus exposure and HLA in healthy donors. Study results and caveats: Relative to equally common others, HLA-associated TCR beta chains showed greater clonal expansion in a later analysis. V- and J-gene trimming in TCR beta was tied to a missense DCLRE1C variant by an analysis performed later. Fewer N-insertions than the approximately 700-donor mean were reportedly shown by an Asian-associated ancestry cluster in a later analysis.

PCR employed 60 Vbeta and 13 Jbeta primers. The protocol was immunoSEQ multiplex PCR, while the TCRdb copy is restricted to in-frame clones and leaves out a portion. The sample records about 130,000 clones, around 82% being singletons. V was clipped by 5 bases and J by 7 bases; unmatched bases: 8. The V gene's germline CDR1 is MGHDK and CDR2 SYGVNS. CDR3 length equals 15 residues. Remarks on this clone: Its antigen is still unknown.

Material: PBMCs. The receptor's source is a female donor in good health and CMV-seronegative. The chain has TRBV25-1 and TRBJ2-1, with 10 bases fitting TRBD1. CDR3 protein: CASSHRDRGTNEQFF. The DNA for the CDR3 is TGTGCCAGCAGTCACCGGGACAGGGGTACGAATGAGCAGTTCTTC.